The 28 T cell receptor beta chains presented below share a single source sample, sequenced in a study of shared clonotypes between healthy human individuals. Generated by immunoSEQ multiplex PCR, the TCRdb table keeps only in-frame clones and is missing some. The profile covers over 95,000 clones, with around 71% appearing a single time and roughly 25% taken by the ten largest. Sequences were obtained from memory CD8+ T cells sorted from blood. The subset is: CD45RO+ cells pooled with CCR7-negative TemRA cells. The receptors here all came from a woman in her 30s in good health.

The genes are TRBV5-1 and TRBJ1-4, with 9 bases aligning to TRBD1. The V and J ends lost 4 bases and 7 bases, in that order; junction bases with no gene match: 17. CDR1 and CDR2 from the germline V gene are SGHRS and YFSETQ. CDR3 length equals 18 residues. The CDR3 here is CASSAYRGPGVISEKLFF. Here the CDR3 DNA reads TGCGCCAGCAGCGCCTACAGGGGGCCGGGGGTAATTAGTGAAAAACTGTTTTTT.

This clone has just one count. This chain joins TRBV7-6 and TRBJ1-2, with TRBD1 identical over 7 bases. After removal of 0 bases from V and 0 bases from J, the junction contained 10 bases not matched to a gene. This CDR3 is built from 18 residues. In germline, CDR1 is SGHVS, CDR2 FNYEAQ. CDR3 amino acids: CASSLAVGQYDPNYGYTF. The CDR3 nucleotides are TGTGCCAGCAGCTTAGCGGTGGGACAGTACGACCCTAACTATGGCTACACCTTC.

The chain combines TRBV13 with TRBJ2-1, with D hard to call. V was clipped by 2 bases and J by 6 bases, with 5 bases between them. The CDR3 loop spans 12 amino acids. Germline V lookup: CDR1 PRHDT, CDR2 FYEKMQ (reference sequence). The CDR3 DNA reads as TGTGCCAGCAGCTTAACGGGCAATGAGCAGTTCTTC. Translated, it gives CASSLTGNEQFF.

Many counts were recorded for this clone. The CDR3 DNA reads as TGTGCCAGCACGGGACTAGCGGGAGAAACCGGGGAGCTGTTTTTT. Translating gives CASTGLAGETGELFF. J is TRBJ2-2 and V is TRBV19; 14 bases map to TRBD2. J lost 5 bases, V lost 9 bases, and 5 bases had no gene match. The CDR3 totals 15 residues. Germline-derived CDR1 and CDR2 are LNHDA and SQIVND (reference sequence).

The J gene is TRBJ2-1, the V gene TRBV4-2; TRBD2 matches at 11 bases. Germline V lookup: CDR1 LGHNA, CDR2 YNFKEQ. The V gene end was trimmed by 7 bases and the J gene end by 8 bases; junction bases not matched to a gene: 10. This CDR3 has 15 residues. The CDR3: CASKLVAGGWDEQFF. The CDR3 coding sequence is TGTGCCAGCAAGCTGGTAGCGGGAGGGTGGGATGAGCAGTTCTTC.

The chain links TRBV29-1 to TRBJ2-7; D is ambiguous. Looked up from germline, CDR1 is SQVTM and CDR2 is ANQGSEA. V was clipped by 0 bases and J by 3 bases, with 9 bases between them. This CDR3 region has 13 residues. The CDR3 here is CSVEDNQSYEQYF. CDR3 DNA sequence: TGCAGCGTTGAAGATAATCAGAGCTACGAGCAGTACTTC.

The CDR3 is CASSSLAGGTGELFF. In nucleotides, the CDR3 is TGCGCCAGCAGCTCCTTAGCGGGAGGGACCGGGGAGCTGTTTTTT. The chain combines TRBV5-1 with TRBJ2-2; 11 bases map to TRBD2. The germline V gene has CDR1 SGHRS and CDR2 YFSETQ. This CDR3 has 15 residues. The V segment lost 3 bases and the J segment 5 bases; nucleotides outside the gene matches: 3.

The chain carries TRBV6-4 and TRBJ2-1; 7 nucleotides align to TRBD1. V gave up 2 bases and J gave up 8 bases; unmatched junction bases: 6. CDR1 and CDR2 (germline): MRHNA, SNTAGT. The CDR3 is made up of 14 amino acids. DNA for the CDR3: TGTGCCAGCAGTGACCGGGACAGTTCCTATGAGCAGTTCTTC. This encodes CASSDRDSSYEQFF.

The chain has TRBV5-1 and TRBJ2-3, with TRBD2 identical over 7 bases. CDR1 is SGHRS, CDR2 YFSETQ, per germline. The CDR3 consists of 14 residues. The junction had 2 bases not matched to a gene; V was cut back by 2 bases and J by 2 bases. Here the CDR3 reads CASSFGRLTDTQYF. The CDR3 DNA sequence: TGCGCCAGCAGCTTCGGGAGGCTCACAGATACGCAGTATTTT. The whole variable domain, remainder taken from reference TRBV5-1 and TRBJ2-3, is KAGVTQTPRYLIKTRGQQVTLSCSPISGHRSVSWYQQTPGQGLQFLFEYFSETQRNKGNFPGRFSGRQFSNSRSEMNVSTLELGDSALYLCASSFGRLTDTQYFGPGTRLTVL.

The chain has TRBV6-1 and TRBJ2-7; the D is unclear. The CDR3 sequence is 16 residues long. Trimming took 2 bases from V and 5 from J, leaving 19 bases between them. Germline-derived CDR1 and CDR2 are MNHNS and SASEGT. The CDR3 coding sequence is TGTGCCAGCAGTGAATATCACGACGGCGCCATGGACGAGCAGTACTTC. Amino acids: CASSEYHDGAMDEQYF.

This clone was counted ten times or more. The rearrangement links TRBV6-5 to TRBJ2-6; no clear D gene. The CDR3 is 15 residues long. V lost 2 bases and J lost 3, with 8 bases in between. The germline V gene has CDR1 MNHEY and CDR2 SVGAGI. CDR3 loop: CASSYTLGGANVLTF. CDR3 nucleotide sequence: TGTGCCAGCAGTTACACGCTTGGTGGGGCCAACGTCCTGACTTTC.

This clone was counted ten times or more. The chain recombines TRBV6-1 with TRBJ2-7; 14 positions match TRBD2. The trim removed 1 base at V and 11 bases at J, leaving 4 bases unmatched. The CDR3 totals 14 residues. Germline V CDR1 and CDR2: MNHNS, SASEGT. The CDR3 is CASSEDGTSGSKYF. Here the CDR3 DNA reads TGTGCCAGCAGTGAAGATGGGACTAGCGGGAGTAAGTACTTC.

This clone appeared a few times. Other DNA sequences of this sample code for an identical CDR3. This chain connects TRBV27 to TRBJ2-3, with TRBD2 matching over 7 bases. V gave up 3 bases and J gave up 1 base; unmatched junction bases: 4. The CDR3 sequence is 15 residues long. The germline gives CDR1 MNHEY, CDR2 SMNVEV (reference sequence). Here the CDR3 reads CASSLVLAGTDTQYF. The CDR3, as DNA: TGTGCCAGCAGTTTGGTTCTAGCGGGCACAGATACGCAGTATTTT.

This rearrangement joins TRBV28 to TRBJ2-5; D unresolved. From germline, CDR1 is MDHEN and CDR2 SYDVKM. CDR3 length: 14 residues. With 1 base removed from V and 2 bases from J, the gap between germline ends came to 8 bases. CDR3 DNA: TGTGCCAGCAGTTTATTAGGGCCTCAAGAGACCCAGTACTTC. Translation gives CASSLLGPQETQYF.

This chain joins TRBV2 and TRBJ1-5, with D perhaps TRBD1 (5 bases). Germline CDR1 is SNHLY and CDR2 is FYNNEI. V lost 3 bases and J 5 bases, leaving 17 bases between the germline ends. The CDR3 has 16 amino acids. The CDR3 sequence: CASSDSGVGPYQPQHF. CDR3 in DNA: TGTGCCAGCAGTGATTCGGGGGTCGGGCCATATCAGCCCCAGCATTTT.

The chain joins TRBV18 to TRBJ2-7; 13 bases agree with TRBD2. The CDR3 loop spans 14 amino acids. Unmatched junction bases numbered 0, after V lost 5 bases and J lost 2 bases. Germline V gene lookup returns CDR1 KGHSH and CDR2 LQKENI. CDR3 sequence reads: CASSGLAGAYEQYF. CDR3 nucleotide sequence: TGTGCCAGCTCAGGACTAGCGGGGGCCTACGAGCAGTACTTC.

The V gene is TRBV5-1, the J gene TRBJ1-5; 7 bases match TRBD1. The trim removed 4 bases at V and 1 base at J, leaving 5 bases unmatched. Germline CDR1 is SGHRS and CDR2 is YFSETQ. CDR3 length equals 15 residues. DNA of the CDR3: TGCGCCAGCAGCCCCGGACAGGTCAGCAATCAGCCCCAGCATTTT. Protein sequence: CASSPGQVSNQPQHF.

The V and J genes are TRBV29-1 and TRBJ2-7; TRBD2 matches at 8 bases. Germline V gene sequence: CDR1 SQVTM, CDR2 ANQGSEA. This CDR3 region has 14 residues. The V and J ends lost 3 bases and 1 base, in that order; junction bases with no gene match: 5. The chain's CDR3 is CSVDLGLGSYEQYF. As DNA, the CDR3 is TGCAGCGTTGATCTGGGACTAGGGTCCTACGAGCAGTACTTC.

This clone appeared many times. The chain carries TRBV2 and TRBJ2-2; D is unclear. The CDR3 has 15 residues. V was pared by 6 bases and J by 1 base, with 12 bases between. Germline lookup yields CDR1 SNHLY and CDR2 FYNNEI. This chain's CDR3 is CASRRLTGNTGELFF. DNA for the CDR3: TGTGCCAGCAGGCGCCTGACTGGGAACACCGGGGAGCTGTTTTTT.

Notes on this clone: A much bigger clone sits one base away, suggesting this may be a read error. Additional DNA sequences in this sample encode the identical CDR3. This rearrangement joins TRBV7-7 to TRBJ1-3, with TRBD1 identical over 7 bases. The germline V gene has CDR1 SSHAT and CDR2 FNYEAQ (reference sequence). This CDR3 is 17 amino acids long. With 3 bases clipped from V and 3 bases from J, the junction kept 11 bases outside the gene matches. CDR3 nucleotide sequence: TGTGCCAGCAGCTTGGTGTGTGGAGGGGGCGATGGAAACACCATATATTTT. It codes for CASSLVCGGGDGNTIYF.

V usage is TRBV27 and J usage is TRBJ2-1; 10 bases match TRBD2. The V and J ends lost 4 bases and 3 bases, in that order; junction bases with no gene match: 15. CDR3 length equals 19 residues. Germline assignment: CDR1 MNHEY and CDR2 SMNVEV (reference sequence). The CDR3 DNA sequence: TGTGCCAGCAGTTCGATTTTATCAGGGACTAGCGACAGCTACAATGAGCAGTTCTTC. Encoded protein: CASSSILSGTSDSYNEQFF.

The chain joins TRBV6-1 to TRBJ2-3, with TRBD2 as a possible D gene (6 bases). This CDR3 is 15 amino acids long. Trimming pared 4 bases from V and 6 bases from J, leaving 17 bases between. CDR1 and CDR2 (germline): MNHNS, SASEGT. CDR3 nucleotide sequence: TGTGCCAGCAGTGGATACTTTTTAGCGGCGGATACGCAGTATTTT. Protein: CASSGYFLAADTQYF.

This clone was observed a few times. The chain uses TRBV6-9 and TRBJ1-1, with D hard to call. V lost 4 bases and J lost 0, with 15 bases in between. CDR3 length: 16 residues. The germline V gene has CDR1 MNHGY and CDR2 SVAAGI. In DNA form, the CDR3 reads TGTGCCAGCAGTTCGCATGGCTCGGGGATGAACACTGAAGCTTTCTTT. This gives the protein CASSSHGSGMNTEAFF.

The J gene is TRBJ2-5, the V gene TRBV5-4; 9 positions match TRBD2. Germline loops: CDR1 SGHNT, CDR2 YYREEE (reference sequence). This CDR3 is 13 amino acids long. V was pared by 8 bases and J by 4 bases, with 6 bases of the junction left unmatched. CDR3 protein: CASQREDIETQYF. The CDR3 nucleotides read TGTGCCAGTCAGCGGGAGGATATAGAGACCCAGTACTTC.

The sample holds a few counts of this clone. The gene calls are TRBV6-6 and TRBJ1-5; D not certain. V was shortened by 0 bases and J by 8 bases, with 17 bases between the two germline ends. The CDR3 is 16 amino acids. Germline CDR1 is MNHNY and CDR2 is SVGAGI (reference sequence). The CDR3 nucleotides are TGTGCCAGCAGTTACTCCCGAGCGGGGTTTGCGGAGCCCCAGCATTTT. Translated, it gives CASSYSRAGFAEPQHF.

The chain carries TRBV14 and TRBJ2-1; D is undetermined. Trimming stripped 4 bases from V and 4 bases from J, with 5 bases between. This CDR3 has 12 amino acids. Germline V gene data show CDR1 as SGHDN and CDR2 as FVKESK. The DNA of the CDR3 is TGTGCCAGCAGCCCGAATTACAATGAGCAGTTCTTC. This sequence encodes CASSPNYNEQFF.

The chain recombines TRBV28 with TRBJ2-2, with D unresolved. CDR3 length: 14 residues. Trimming shortened V by 3 bases and J by 1 base, and 6 bases separated the two germline ends. Germline-derived CDR1 and CDR2 are MDHEN and SYDVKM. Here the CDR3 reads CASSLGRNTGELFF. CDR3 DNA sequence: TGTGCCAGCAGTTTGGGCCGGAACACCGGGGAGCTGTTTTTT.

The chain links TRBV4-1 to TRBJ2-5, with D perhaps being TRBD1 or TRBD2 (5 bases each). The DNA end is a closer match to TRBJ2-7, so the J assignment may be wrong. Germline assignment: CDR1 MGHRA and CDR2 YSYEKL. The CDR3 length is 15 residues. The CDR3 region has the DNA TGCGCCAGCAGCCAACCTACGGGGACCAATTACGAGCAGTACTTC. Protein sequence: CASSQPTGTNYEQYF.